These 6 T cell receptor beta chains originate from one sample sequenced in a study of T cells expressing NK-cell markers (dated by TCRdb to 2020 to 2022). Library preparation used 5' RACE. The run used an Illumina HiSeq 2000. TCRdb reanalyzed the reads, keeping one entry per CDR3 protein sequence and omitting DNA. This sample's clone table shows about 170,000 distinct CDR3 sequences. Jointly, the top ten make up around 20% of the sample. What was sequenced was blood T cells: a sorted CD56 or NKG2C T cell subset, CD4+ or CD8+ T cells, or bulk PBMC T cells (not recorded which). The source is a man aged 18-75 years in good health.

The chain is built from TRBV27 and TRBJ2-3; TCRdb reports TRBD2, a call that lacks DNA to check it against. CDR1 is MNHEY and CDR2 is SMNVEV in the germline V gene (reference sequence). The CDR3 loop spans 15 amino acids. The CDR3 loop is CASSVGTSGRDTQYF.

The chain links TRBV6-5 to TRBJ1-1; lacking DNA, the TRBD1 call made by TCRdb goes unchecked. The CDR3 is 16 residues long. Germline V gene data show CDR1 as MNHEY and CDR2 as SVGAGI. CDR3 protein: CASSYALQGRDTEAFF.

CDR3 sequence: CASTTWGGYSNQPQHF. The V call is TRBV19, the J call TRBJ1-5. The CDR3 covers 16 residues. Germline V gives CDR1 LNHDA, CDR2 SQIVND (reference sequence).

J is TRBJ2-5 and V is TRBV24-1; TCRdb's D gene call, TRBD1, goes unchecked for lack of DNA. The CDR3 is 13 amino acids. CDR1 and CDR2 from the germline V gene are KGHDR and SFDVKD. CDR3 sequence: CATADSAGETQYF.

The V gene is TRBV19, the J gene TRBJ2-2; as DNA is missing, the TRBD1 call by TCRdb cannot be tested. The CDR3 runs to 15 residues. In germline, CDR1 is LNHDA, CDR2 SQIVND (reference sequence). The CDR3 sequence is CASSDWTGVTGELFF. The complete variable domain, with remaining parts taken from reference TRBV19 and TRBJ2-2, reads DGGITQSPKYLFRKEGQNVTLSCEQNLNHDAMYWYRQDPGQGLRLIYYSQIVNDFQKGDIAEGYSVSREKKESFPLTVTSAQKNPTAFYLCASSDWTGVTGELFFGEGSRLTVL.

CDR3 in amino acids: CASTFGGDSSYEQYF. The V and J genes are TRBV12-3 or TRBV12-4 and TRBJ2-7; TCRdb names TRBD1, which stays unverified in the absence of DNA. The CDR3 is 15 residues long.